A single sample gave rise to the 6 T cell receptor beta chains below, sequenced in a study of tumor-infiltrating lymphocytes in primary liver carcinoma. cDNA specific to TCR beta was made from approximately 500 ng of total RNA, with a constant-region primer employed for priming. Three rounds of nested multiplex PCR with slightly modified ARM-PCR produced TCR beta libraries. PCR rounds one and two used TRBV1-TRBV30 forward primers with a C-beta reverse primer for roughly 10 cycles each. TCRdb re-called the multiplex PCR reads through MiXCR, storing one row per CDR3 protein. The sample lists about 100,000 distinct CDR3 sequences; roughly 69% were seen once. Co-extracting RNA and DNA was done with about 20-33 mg of unsorted bulk tissue as input. Sequencing was performed on liver tumor tissue from sampling region 5. Sample subset: tumor region T5, tumor centre. All receptors come from a woman aged 60 to 75 with primary liver carcinoma and hepatitis B virus infection.

The sample holds one count of this clonotype. V usage is TRBV29-1 and J usage is TRBJ2-7; D possibly corresponds to TRBD2 (5 bases). Germline V CDR1 and CDR2: SQVTM, ANQGSEA. Trimming shortened V by 6 bases and J by 7 bases, and 22 bases separated the two germline ends. The CDR3 loop spans 14 amino acids. Written as DNA, the CDR3 is TGCAGCGTCGCATCGCCCTCGGGAATAAATGAGCAGTACTTC. As protein: CSVASPSGINEQYF.

The V call is TRBV11-1, the J call TRBJ2-6, with 8 bases aligning to TRBD1. This CDR3 comprises 17 residues. The germline CDR1 and CDR2 sequences are SGHAT and FQDESV (reference sequence). V lost 9 bases, J lost 2 bases, and 12 bases stayed unmatched. CDR3 loop: CASNARTGTPGANVLTF. The CDR3 coding sequence is TGTGCCAGTAACGCCAGGACAGGGACACCTGGGGCCAACGTCCTGACTTTC.

The genes are TRBV4-1 and TRBJ1-1; D not resolved. CDR1 is MGHRA, CDR2 YSYEKL, per germline. This CDR3 contains 12 residues. The CDR3: CDCSAGNTEAFF. The DNA of the CDR3 is TGCGACTGCAGCGCAGGGAACACTGAAGCTTTCTTT.

This clonotype has ten or more counts. This sequence joins TRBV6-1 and TRBJ1-2; no clear D. Germline-derived CDR1 and CDR2 are MNHNS and SASEGT. There are 14 residues in the CDR3. V was clipped by 1 base and J by 1 base, with 7 bases between them. The CDR3 spells CASSEDRLNYGYTF. In DNA form, the CDR3 reads TGTGCCAGCAGTGAAGACAGACTTAACTATGGCTACACCTTC.

Remarks on this clonotype: The junction and the germline gene differ at one end; a read error may be behind it. The rearrangement uses TRBV5-4 and TRBJ2-4; D gene ambiguous. This CDR3 has 15 amino acids. Per germline, CDR1 SGHNT and CDR2 YYREEE (reference sequence). CDR3 sequence: CVSSPPASDKNIQYF. The DNA for the CDR3 is TGTGTCAGCAGCCCCCCGGCAAGTGACAAAAACATTCAGTACTTC.

Remarks on this clonotype: The CDR3 does not close with the conserved phenylalanine or tryptophan, likely indicating a read error. The DNA is omitted, as the CDR3 cannot be located on it reliably, and the CDR3 follows TCRdb's listing. The rearrangement links TRBV7-9 to TRBJ1-2; the table's D call, TRBD1, has no DNA check behind it. Germline loops: CDR1 SEHNR, CDR2 FQNEAQ (reference sequence). The CDR3 length is 13 residues, termini included. The CDR3 region is CASSLSPGRPYTC.